The present entry profiles one T cell receptor (beta chain) with its context. Its antigen specificity is not known. The input lacks base qualities; no much larger clone sits a single base away. The data belong to a study of tumor-infiltrating lymphocytes in oesophageal squamous cell carcinoma listed by TCRdb under 2016. CDR1 and CDR2 are drawn from the germline V gene: SGHTA, FQGNSA. At the junction V is shortened by 3 bases and J by 4 bases, with 11 bases in between. Spanning cysteine to phenylalanine, the CDR3 consists of 14 amino acids. CDR3 DNA only is kept here, 42 bases in frame from base 1. Library preparation used PCR. The instrument was an Illumina HiSeq 2000. Starting from the raw public reads, TCRdb applied fastp trimming at Q25, assembled clones with MiXCR and retained in-frame beta chains. Rows with a matching CDR3 protein are joined into one entry that keeps the most common DNA and genes. The sample contains roughly 20,000 distinct CDR3 sequences, around 43% of them found a single time. Almost 7% of the sample is in the top ten clones.

The chain uses TRBV7-2 and TRBJ2-3; the D gene is possibly TRBD2, with 7 bases matching. This receptor was taken from a male donor with esophageal squamous cell carcinoma. Input material: blood. CDR3 sequence: CASSFAGAADTQYF. The sequence in DNA is TGTGCCAGCAGCTTTGCGGGGGCGGCAGATACGCAGTATTTT.